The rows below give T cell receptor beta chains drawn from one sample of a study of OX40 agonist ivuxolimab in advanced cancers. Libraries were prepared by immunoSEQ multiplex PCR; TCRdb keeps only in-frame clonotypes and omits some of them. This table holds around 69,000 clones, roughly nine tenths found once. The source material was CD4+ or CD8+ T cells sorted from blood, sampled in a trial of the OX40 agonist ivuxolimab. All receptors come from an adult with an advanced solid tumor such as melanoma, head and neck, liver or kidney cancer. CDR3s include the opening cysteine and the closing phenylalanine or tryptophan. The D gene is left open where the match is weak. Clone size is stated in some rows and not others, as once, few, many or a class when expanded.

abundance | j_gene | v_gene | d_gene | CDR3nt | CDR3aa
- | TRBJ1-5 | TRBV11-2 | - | TGTGCCAGCAGCTTAGATCATGATCGAAATCAGCCCCAGCATTTT | CASSLDHDRNQPQHF
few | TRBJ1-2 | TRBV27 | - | TGTGCCAGCAGTTTAGCCCAAGGGGCTGGCTACACCTTC | CASSLAQGAGYTF
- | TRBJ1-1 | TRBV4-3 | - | TGCGCCAGCAGCGAGCAGACCTTGAACACTGAAGCTTTCTTT | CASSEQTLNTEAFF
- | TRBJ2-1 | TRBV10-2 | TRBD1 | TGCGCCAGCACACAGGGGTGGTTCAATGAGCAGTTCTTC | CASTQGWFNEQFF
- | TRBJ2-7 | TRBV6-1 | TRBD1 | TGTGCCAGCAGTGGGTCGGGACAGGGGAAAGGGGTGCAGTACTTC | CASSGSGQGKGVQYF
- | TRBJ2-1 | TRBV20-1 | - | TGCAGTGCTAGGGACAACAATGAGCAGTTCTTC | CSARDNNEQFF
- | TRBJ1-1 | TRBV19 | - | TGTGCCAGTAGTATACTCGGAGGGTGGGTGGAAGCTTTCTTT | CASSILGGWVEAFF
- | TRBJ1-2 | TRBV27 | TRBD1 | TGTGCCAGCCGGAAGGCAATCGACAGGGGGAATGGCTACACCTTC | CASRKAIDRGNGYTF
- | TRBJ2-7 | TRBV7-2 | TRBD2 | TGTGCCAGCAGCTTCCGACTAGCGGGAGGCGAGCAGTACTTC | CASSFRLAGGEQYF
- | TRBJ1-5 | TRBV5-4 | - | TGTGCCAGCAGCTTGGCAGCAATGGATCAGCCCCAGCATTTT | CASSLAAMDQPQHF
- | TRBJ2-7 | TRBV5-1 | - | TGCGCCAGCAGCCGTCTAGCGAAGCAGAACGAGCAGTACTTC | CASSRLAKQNEQYF
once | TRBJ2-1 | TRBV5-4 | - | TGTGCCAGCAGCTTGGGAGTACAGAAGAATGAGCAGTTCTTC | CASSLGVQKNEQFF
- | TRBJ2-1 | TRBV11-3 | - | TGTGCCAGCAGCTCGTCAGGAGTAAATGAGCAGTTCTTC | CASSSSGVNEQFF
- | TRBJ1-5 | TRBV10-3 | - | TGTGCCATCAGTGGACAGGGCAATCAGCCCCAGCATTTT | CAISGQGNQPQHF
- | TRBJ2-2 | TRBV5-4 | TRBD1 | TGTGCCAGCAGCGATCCGGGACAGGGGATCACCGGGGAGCTGTTTTTT | CASSDPGQGITGELFF
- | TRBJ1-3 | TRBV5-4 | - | TGTGCCAGCAGCGACCTAGGGAACACCATATATTTT | CASSDLGNTIYF
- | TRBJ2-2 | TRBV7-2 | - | TGTGCCAGCAGCTACCCCGGCGGAACCGGGGAGCTGTTTTTT | CASSYPGGTGELFF
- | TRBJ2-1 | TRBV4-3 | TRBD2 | TGCGCCAGCAGCCCGAGCGGGAGTGGGCACAATGAGCAGTTCTTC | CASSPSGSGHNEQFF
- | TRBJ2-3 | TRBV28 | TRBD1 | TGTGCCAGCATGAAAAGGGGCAGGGGGCGAGTAGATACGCAGTATTTT | CASMKRGRGRVDTQYF
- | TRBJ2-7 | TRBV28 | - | TGTGCCACCAGCGGGTACGAGCAGTACTTC | CATSGYEQYF
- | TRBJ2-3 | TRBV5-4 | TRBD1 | TGTGCCAGCAGCTCGGGACAGGGTACAGATACGCAGTATTTT | CASSSGQGTDTQYF
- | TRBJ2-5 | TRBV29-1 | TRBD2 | TGCAGCGTTGAACCTAGCGGGAGGTCGGAGACCCAGTACTTC | CSVEPSGRSETQYF